A selection of T cell receptor beta chains follows, all from one sample in a study of blood T cell repertoires in COVID-19. The repertoire was sequenced with immunoSEQ multiplex PCR; TCRdb's copy has only in-frame clones and lacks some. This table has 220,000 or so clones, 85% to 90% appearing once. Sequencing input: PBMCs or T cells enriched from blood (not recorded which). These receptors all stem from a man younger than 40 who had been exposed to COVID-19. The CDR3 runs from the conserved cysteine through the conserved F or W. Fields, in order: D gene, clone size, J gene, V gene, CDR3 DNA, CDR3 protein. The D gene is left open where the match is weak. For some rows the clone size is stated as once, few or many, or as a class when expanded; others skip it.

d_gene: NA
abundance: NA
j_gene: TRBJ1-6
v_gene: TRBV3-1/TRBV3-2
CDR3nt: TGTGCCAGCAGCCAATCAGGGGCAACTTCACCCCTCCACTTT
CDR3aa: CASSQSGATSPLHF

d_gene: NA
abundance: NA
j_gene: TRBJ2-2
v_gene: TRBV19
CDR3nt: TGTGCCAGTAGGGAGCGAACGAACACCGGGGAGCTGTTTTTT
CDR3aa: CASRERTNTGELFF

d_gene: TRBD1
abundance: NA
j_gene: TRBJ2-2
v_gene: TRBV5-4
CDR3nt: TGTGCCAGCAGCCTTGACAGGGAATTCACCGGGGAGCTGTTTTTT
CDR3aa: CASSLDREFTGELFF

d_gene: TRBD1
abundance: NA
j_gene: TRBJ2-1
v_gene: TRBV5-1
CDR3nt: TGCGCCAGCAGCCTGCGACAGGGAACGGACGAGCAGTTCTTC
CDR3aa: CASSLRQGTDEQFF

d_gene: TRBD1
abundance: NA
j_gene: TRBJ1-1
v_gene: TRBV11-2
CDR3nt: TGTGCCAGCACCAACCTAGGGACAGAGAACACTGAAGCTTTCTTT
CDR3aa: CASTNLGTENTEAFF

d_gene: NA
abundance: NA
j_gene: TRBJ2-2
v_gene: TRBV4-3
CDR3nt: TGCGCCAGCAGAGGAGGGGGCTTCCCCGGGGAGCTGTTTTTT
CDR3aa: CASRGGGFPGELFF

d_gene: NA
abundance: once
j_gene: TRBJ2-5
v_gene: TRBV11-2
CDR3nt: TGTGCCAGCAGCTTAGTGCCGGGGGAGACCCAGTACTTC
CDR3aa: CASSLVPGETQYF

d_gene: NA
abundance: few
j_gene: TRBJ2-2
v_gene: TRBV4-1
CDR3nt: TGCGCCAGCAGCCGATCCCCCGCGACAGGCGCAGCGAACACCGGGGAGCTGTTTTTT
CDR3aa: CASSRSPATGAANTGELFF

d_gene: NA
abundance: few
j_gene: TRBJ1-3
v_gene: TRBV30
CDR3nt: TGTGCCTGGAGAATTGGAGACACCATATATTTT
CDR3aa: CAWRIGDTIYF

d_gene: NA
abundance: NA
j_gene: TRBJ1-1
v_gene: TRBV12-3/TRBV12-4
CDR3nt: TGTGCCAGCAGTTACAGGGAAGAAGCTTTCTTT
CDR3aa: CASSYREEAFF

d_gene: NA
abundance: NA
j_gene: TRBJ1-5
v_gene: TRBV19
CDR3nt: TGTGCCAGCAGGGTAAGCAATCAGCCCCAGCATTTT
CDR3aa: CASRVSNQPQHF

d_gene: NA
abundance: NA
j_gene: TRBJ2-5
v_gene: TRBV19
CDR3nt: TGTGCCAGTAGTCGGGATTCCCAAGAGACCCAGTACTTC
CDR3aa: CASSRDSQETQYF

d_gene: NA
abundance: NA
j_gene: TRBJ2-7
v_gene: TRBV3-1/TRBV3-2
CDR3nt: TGTGCCAGCAGCCAAGGATTTGCTGGCTTAACAAACGAGCAGTACTTC
CDR3aa: CASSQGFAGLTNEQYF

d_gene: TRBD1
abundance: NA
j_gene: TRBJ1-5
v_gene: TRBV30
CDR3nt: TGTGCCTGGGGTAGGACAGGTTTCAATCAGCCCCAGCATTTT
CDR3aa: CAWGRTGFNQPQHF

d_gene: TRBD2
abundance: NA
j_gene: TRBJ2-5
v_gene: TRBV5-4
CDR3nt: TGTGCCAGCAGCTTATTAGCGGGGGAAGAGACCCAGTACTTC
CDR3aa: CASSLLAGEETQYF

d_gene: NA
abundance: once
j_gene: TRBJ2-5
v_gene: TRBV15
CDR3nt: TGTGCCACCAGCAGAGCCGGAGAAGAGACCCAGTACTTC
CDR3aa: CATSRAGEETQYF

d_gene: TRBD1
abundance: NA
j_gene: TRBJ1-4
v_gene: TRBV6-5
CDR3nt: TGTGCCAGCAGTTCCAGGGGGGACGGTGAAAAACTGTTTTTT
CDR3aa: CASSSRGDGEKLFF

d_gene: NA
abundance: NA
j_gene: TRBJ1-5
v_gene: TRBV6-2/TRBV6-3
CDR3nt: TGTGCCAGCAGTCCAGCACAAGGACACAATCAGCCCCAGCATTTT
CDR3aa: CASSPAQGHNQPQHF

d_gene: NA
abundance: NA
j_gene: TRBJ1-3
v_gene: TRBV9
CDR3nt: TGTGCCAGCAGCGGGTACAGAAACTCTGGAAACACCATATATTTT
CDR3aa: CASSGYRNSGNTIYF

d_gene: TRBD1
abundance: NA
j_gene: TRBJ2-2
v_gene: TRBV11-3
CDR3nt: TGTGCCAGCAGCCATACGACAGGGCTTGCCGGGGAGCTGTTTTTT
CDR3aa: CASSHTTGLAGELFF

d_gene: TRBD1
abundance: NA
j_gene: TRBJ1-6
v_gene: TRBV5-1
CDR3nt: TGCGCCAGCAGCGCCGACAGGGGGGAGGATTCACCCCTCCACTTT
CDR3aa: CASSADRGEDSPLHF

d_gene: TRBD1
abundance: NA
j_gene: TRBJ1-5
v_gene: TRBV30
CDR3nt: TGTGCCTGGAGTGGACAGGGGTATCATAGCAATCAGCCCCAGCATTTT
CDR3aa: CAWSGQGYHSNQPQHF

d_gene: NA
abundance: NA
j_gene: TRBJ2-2
v_gene: TRBV4-1
CDR3nt: TGCGCCAGCAGCCAACTCCTACGGGGGAACACCGGGGAGCTGTTTTTT
CDR3aa: CASSQLLRGNTGELFF

d_gene: TRBD2
abundance: NA
j_gene: TRBJ2-5
v_gene: TRBV30
CDR3nt: TGTGCCTGGAGTGCGGGGGGGAAAGAGACCCAGTACTTC
CDR3aa: CAWSAGGKETQYF

d_gene: NA
abundance: NA
j_gene: TRBJ1-3
v_gene: TRBV30
CDR3nt: TGTGCCTGGAGTGTGTCAGGACCCCAGGGGAACACCATATATTTT
CDR3aa: CAWSVSGPQGNTIYF